This TCR beta chain was identified during a study of T cells after yellow fever vaccination. This clonotype has a handful of counts. Looked up from germline, CDR1 is DFQATT and CDR2 is SNEGSKA (reference sequence). The CDR3 runs to 13 residues. V was trimmed by 5 bases and J by 3 bases, leaving 13 bases between them. One entry per CDR3 protein results from TCRdb running MiXCR on the 5' RACE reads. The sample records 450,000 to 550,000 distinct CDR3 sequences, roughly 22% being singletons. J is TRBJ1-1 and V is TRBV20-1; no clear D. This material consisted of PBMCs, taken less than 25 days after the first yellow fever vaccination. This TCR derives from a man between 18 and 29 years old who received the YFV17D yellow fever vaccine. CDR3 loop: CSAPETDYTEAFF. The CDR3 DNA follows: TGCAGTGCTCCCGAGACTGATTACACTGAAGCTTTCTTT.